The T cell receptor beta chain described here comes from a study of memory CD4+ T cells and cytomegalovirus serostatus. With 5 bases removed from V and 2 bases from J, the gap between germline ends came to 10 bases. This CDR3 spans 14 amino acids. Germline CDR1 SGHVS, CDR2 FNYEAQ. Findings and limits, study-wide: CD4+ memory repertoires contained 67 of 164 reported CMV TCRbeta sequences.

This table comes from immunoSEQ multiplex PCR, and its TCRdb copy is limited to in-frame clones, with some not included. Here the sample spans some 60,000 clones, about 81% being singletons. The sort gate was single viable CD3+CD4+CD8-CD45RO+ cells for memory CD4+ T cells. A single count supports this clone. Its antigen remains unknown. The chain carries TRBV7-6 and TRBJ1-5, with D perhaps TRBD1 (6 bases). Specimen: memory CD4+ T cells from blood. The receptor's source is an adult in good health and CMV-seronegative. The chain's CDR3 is CASSMTGGNQPQHF. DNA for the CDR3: TGTGCCAGCAGCATGACAGGAGGCAATCAGCCCCAGCATTTT.